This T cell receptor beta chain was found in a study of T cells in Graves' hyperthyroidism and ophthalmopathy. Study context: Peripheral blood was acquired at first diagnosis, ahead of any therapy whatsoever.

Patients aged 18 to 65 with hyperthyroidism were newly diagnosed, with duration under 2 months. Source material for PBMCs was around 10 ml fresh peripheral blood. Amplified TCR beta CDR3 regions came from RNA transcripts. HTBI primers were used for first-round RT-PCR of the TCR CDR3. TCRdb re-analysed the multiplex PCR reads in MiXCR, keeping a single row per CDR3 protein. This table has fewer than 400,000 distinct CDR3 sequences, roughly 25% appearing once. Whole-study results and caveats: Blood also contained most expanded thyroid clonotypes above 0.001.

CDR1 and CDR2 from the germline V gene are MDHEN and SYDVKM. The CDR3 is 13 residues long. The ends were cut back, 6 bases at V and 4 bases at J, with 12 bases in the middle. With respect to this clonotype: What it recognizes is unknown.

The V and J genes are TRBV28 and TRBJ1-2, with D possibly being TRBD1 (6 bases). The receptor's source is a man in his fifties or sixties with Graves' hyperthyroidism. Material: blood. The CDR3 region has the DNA TGTGCCAGCAGGACACAGGGTCTCTATGGCTACACCTTC. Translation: CASRTQGLYGYTF.